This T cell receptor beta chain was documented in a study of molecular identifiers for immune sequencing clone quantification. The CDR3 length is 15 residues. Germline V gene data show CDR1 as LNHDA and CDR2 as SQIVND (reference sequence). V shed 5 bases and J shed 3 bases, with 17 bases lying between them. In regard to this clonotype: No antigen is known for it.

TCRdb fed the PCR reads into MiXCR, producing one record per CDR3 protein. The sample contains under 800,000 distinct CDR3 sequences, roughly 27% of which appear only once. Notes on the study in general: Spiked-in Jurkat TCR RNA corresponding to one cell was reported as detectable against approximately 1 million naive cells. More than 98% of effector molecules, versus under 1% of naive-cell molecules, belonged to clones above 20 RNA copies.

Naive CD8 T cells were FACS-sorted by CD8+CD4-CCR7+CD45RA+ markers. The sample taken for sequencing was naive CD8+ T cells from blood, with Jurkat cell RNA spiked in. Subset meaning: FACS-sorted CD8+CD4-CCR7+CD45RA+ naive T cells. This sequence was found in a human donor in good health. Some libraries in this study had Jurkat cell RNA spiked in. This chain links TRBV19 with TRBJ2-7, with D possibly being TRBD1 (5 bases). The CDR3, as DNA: TGTGCCAGTAGTCCCGACGCAGGGATTTTCTACGAGCAGTACTTC. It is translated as CASSPDAGIFYEQYF.